The present TCR beta chain was sequenced within a study of T cell responses to AZD1222 COVID-19 vaccine. This table comes from immunoSEQ multiplex PCR, and its TCRdb copy is limited to in-frame clones, with some not included. The sample includes approximately 190,000 clones, 85% to 95% of them seen just once. Note on this clone: Its target is unknown.

Findings of the study overall: None of the repertoires were sampled until the peak T cell response had passed.

The clonotype originates from an adult in good health. The input for sequencing was peripheral blood, taken on day 0 of AZD1222 vaccination.

CDR3 nucleotides: TGTGCCACCAGCTCTCTGGGGGCGAGGCAGCCCCAGCATTTT. The encoded protein is CATSSLGARQPQHF. This sequence joins TRBV15 and TRBJ1-5, with D maybe TRBD1 (6 bases). The CDR3 contains 14 residues. Trimming stripped 5 bases from V and 7 bases from J, with 15 bases between. Germline CDR1 LNHNV, CDR2 YYDKDF (reference sequence).